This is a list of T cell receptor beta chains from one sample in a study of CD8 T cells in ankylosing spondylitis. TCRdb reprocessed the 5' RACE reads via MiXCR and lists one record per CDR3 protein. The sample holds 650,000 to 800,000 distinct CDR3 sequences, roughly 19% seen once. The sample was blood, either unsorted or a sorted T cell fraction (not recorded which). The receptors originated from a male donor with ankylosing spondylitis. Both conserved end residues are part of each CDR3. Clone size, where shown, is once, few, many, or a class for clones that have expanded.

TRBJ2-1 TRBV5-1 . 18 CASSLAVSGQLSYNEQFF
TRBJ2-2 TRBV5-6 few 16 CASSSADRRNTGELFF
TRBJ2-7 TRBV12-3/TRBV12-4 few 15 CASTQSLTGTYEQYF
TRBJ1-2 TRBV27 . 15 CASSPEVGTSYGYTF
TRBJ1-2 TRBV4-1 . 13 CASSQDGGDGYTF
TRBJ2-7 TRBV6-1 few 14 CASSRNRGLSEQYF
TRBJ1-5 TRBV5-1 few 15 CASSLIVRDNQLQHF
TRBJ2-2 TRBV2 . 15 CASSLREVFAGELFF
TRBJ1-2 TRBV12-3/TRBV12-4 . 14 CASSLEGNFFGYTF
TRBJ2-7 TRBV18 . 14 CASSVAGGTYEQYF
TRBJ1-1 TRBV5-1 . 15 CASSFEGRMNTEAFF
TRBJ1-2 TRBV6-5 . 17 CASSYSGSRGPSVGYTF
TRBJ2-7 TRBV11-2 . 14 CASSRKTGNYEQYF
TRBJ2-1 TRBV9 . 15 CASSVNGGAYNEQFF
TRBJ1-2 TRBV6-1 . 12 CASTEGRAGYTF
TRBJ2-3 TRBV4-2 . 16 CASSQGSGEGADTQYF
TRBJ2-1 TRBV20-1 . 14 CSAIFPVTYNEQFF
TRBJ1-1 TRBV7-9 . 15 CASVSVGGYRTEAFF
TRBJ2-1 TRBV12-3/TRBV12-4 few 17 CASTFSGGDRSYNEQFF
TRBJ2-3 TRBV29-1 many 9 CSVSGPGEF
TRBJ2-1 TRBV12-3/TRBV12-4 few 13 CASRTGNRIEQFF
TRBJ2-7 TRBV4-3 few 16 CASSQDRDRGVYEQYF
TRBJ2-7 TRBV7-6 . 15 CASSAKQGLGYEQYF
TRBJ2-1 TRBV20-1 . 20 CSARDQEGGGRALSYNEQFF
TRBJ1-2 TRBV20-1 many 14 CSASEVREVWGYTF
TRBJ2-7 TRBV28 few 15 CASSRVMAGGGEQYF
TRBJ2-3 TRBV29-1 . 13 CSVDPGSTDTQYF
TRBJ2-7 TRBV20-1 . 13 CSAPGDTTYEQYF
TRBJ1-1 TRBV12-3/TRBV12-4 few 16 CASSRFHSLTNTEAFF
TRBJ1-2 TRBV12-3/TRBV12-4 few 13 CASSRDRFYGYTF
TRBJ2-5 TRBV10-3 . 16 CAISESGGAGQETQYF
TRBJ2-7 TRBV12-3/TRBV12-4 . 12 CASSPSPAEQYF
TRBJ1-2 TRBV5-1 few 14 CASSLIATDYGYTF
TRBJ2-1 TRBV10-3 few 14 CAISEGIPYNEQFF
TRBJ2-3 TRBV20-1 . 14 CSALGGRAYGTQYF
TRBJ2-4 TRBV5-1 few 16 CASSLGAPHPKNIQYF
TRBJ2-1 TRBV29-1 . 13 CSGREGTYNEQFF
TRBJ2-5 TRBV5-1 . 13 CASSLTSHETQYF
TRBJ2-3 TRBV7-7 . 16 CASSQGERASTDTQYF